Listed below are T cell receptor beta chains from one sample, sequenced in a study of regulatory T cells in long-lasting Graves disease. One entry per CDR3 protein, called by TCRdb with MiXCR from the multiplex PCR reads. The sample carries hundreds of thousands of distinct CDR3 sequences, approximately 12% recorded once. The same specimen was also included in a second study, on T cells in Graves' hyperthyroidism and ophthalmopathy.

The source material was peripheral blood mononuclear cells (PBMCs), sampled at new diagnosis, from a patient treated with antithyroid drugs. Receptors were obtained from a woman aged 25 to 45 with Graves disease. Both conserved end residues are part of each CDR3. The order of the fields is V gene, CDR3 protein.

>TRBV20-1
CSARDGGVAETQYF
>TRBV18
CASSPWNRETQYF
>TRBV5-1
CASSLDLGLTEAFF
>TRBV6-5
CASSYRTRGAEAFF
>TRBV5-5
CASSWTALLEQYF
>TRBV5-1
CASSLLGLANNEQFF
>TRBV7-3
CASSSDRGSEAFF
>TRBV7-9
CASSPSDSGSGNEKLFF
>TRBV7-9
CASSRLAGERDTQYF
>TRBV5-5
CASSFGQGRPNTEAFF
>TRBV19
CATKAASTDTQYF
>TRBV20-1
CSARLGGLSPLHF
>TRBV7-2
CASSGGGIYQPQHF
>TRBV5-1
CASSFRDGNTGELFF
>TRBV6-1
CASSLGQGGNEQFF
>TRBV7-2
CASSAHSSNQPQHF
>TRBV6-2/TRBV6-3
CASNLAYNEQFF
>TRBV29-1
CSVADTSGRETQYF
>TRBV25-1
CASSEGPGNYGYTF
>TRBV30
CAWRGTGYEQYF
>TRBV11-2
CVSSPNRATGELFF
>TRBV11-3
CASSLGTPLDEQFF
>TRBV9
CASSRLERTNEKLFF
>TRBV7-9
CASSRDFVTGELFF
>TRBV28
CASRGWGPLSPLHF
>TRBV10-3
CAIKPGLERNEQFF
>TRBV20-1
CSLRGIDTEAFF
>TRBV7-9
CASSLTSAVPDTQYF
>TRBV3-1
CASSQGVRPPPKQFF
>TRBV19
CASSRKSGDDGYTF
>TRBV20-1
CSARLAGGSEQFF
>TRBV10-3
CAITTTGLTEAFF
>TRBV19
CASRKTGGYGYTF
>TRBV10-3
CAARPGTGGSDTQYF
>TRBV6-1
CASSIPGTSGRALFF
>TRBV7-8
CAIGGSPAGYNEQFF
>TRBV30
CAWSVASGSLYEQYF
>TRBV4-1
CASSPLDRYNEQFF
>TRBV5-5
CASSRGGPSYEQYF
>TRBV6-1
CASSVRSQETQYF
>TRBV20-1
CSPRRVSSGANVLTF
>TRBV11-3
CASSPLRGQGGRSGAQPAEAFF
>TRBV29-1
CSAYGGVFSYEQYF
>TRBV6-1
CASSGPDQPQHF
>TRBV3-1
CASSPSGIGTDTQYF
>TRBV6-1
CAVGQGRNEQFF
>TRBV9
CASSASGRRGEQFF
>TRBV19
CASNTGTGLYQPQHF